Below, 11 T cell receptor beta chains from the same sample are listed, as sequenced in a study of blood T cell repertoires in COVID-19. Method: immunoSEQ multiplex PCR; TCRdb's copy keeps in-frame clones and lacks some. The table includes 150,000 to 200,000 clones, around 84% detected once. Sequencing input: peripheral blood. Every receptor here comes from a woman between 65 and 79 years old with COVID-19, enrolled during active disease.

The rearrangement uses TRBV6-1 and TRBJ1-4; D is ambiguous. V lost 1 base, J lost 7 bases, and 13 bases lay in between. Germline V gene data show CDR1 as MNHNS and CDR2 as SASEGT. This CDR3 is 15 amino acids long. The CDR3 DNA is TGTGCCAGCAGTGAAGGAACTGTACTAGGTGAAAAACTGTTTTTT. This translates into CASSEGTVLGEKLFF.

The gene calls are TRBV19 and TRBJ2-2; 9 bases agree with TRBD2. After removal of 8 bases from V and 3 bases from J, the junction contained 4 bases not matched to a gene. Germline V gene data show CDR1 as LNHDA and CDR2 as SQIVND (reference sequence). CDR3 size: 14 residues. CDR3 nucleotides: TGTGCCAGTTCGGGACTAGCCGACACCGGGGAGCTGTTTTTT. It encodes CASSGLADTGELFF.

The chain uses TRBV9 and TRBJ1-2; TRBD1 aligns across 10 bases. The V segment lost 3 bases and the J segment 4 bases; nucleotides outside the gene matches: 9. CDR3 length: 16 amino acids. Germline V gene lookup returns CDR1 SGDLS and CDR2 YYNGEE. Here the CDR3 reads CASSGHGTGATYGYTF. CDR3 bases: TGTGCCAGCAGCGGGCACGGGACAGGGGCAACCTATGGCTACACCTTC.

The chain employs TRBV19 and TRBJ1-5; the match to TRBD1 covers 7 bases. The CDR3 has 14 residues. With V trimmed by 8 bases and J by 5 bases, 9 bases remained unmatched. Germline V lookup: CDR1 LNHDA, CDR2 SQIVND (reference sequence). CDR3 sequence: CASEGQAIDQPQHF. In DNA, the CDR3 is TGTGCCAGTGAAGGACAGGCGATAGATCAGCCCCAGCATTTT.

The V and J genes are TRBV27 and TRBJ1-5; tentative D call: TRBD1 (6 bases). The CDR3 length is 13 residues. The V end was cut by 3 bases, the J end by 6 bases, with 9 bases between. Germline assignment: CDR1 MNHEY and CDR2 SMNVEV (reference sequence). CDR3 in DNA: TGTGCCAGCAGTTTCAGGGGTACTCAGCCCCAGCATTTT. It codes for CASSFRGTQPQHF.

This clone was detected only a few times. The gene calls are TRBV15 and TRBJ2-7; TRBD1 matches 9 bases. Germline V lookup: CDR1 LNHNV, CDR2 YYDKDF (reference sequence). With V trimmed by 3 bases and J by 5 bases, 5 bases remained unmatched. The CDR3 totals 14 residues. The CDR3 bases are TGTGCCACCAGCAGGGGGACAGGGATGGACGAGCAGTACGTC. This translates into CATSRGTGMDEQYV.

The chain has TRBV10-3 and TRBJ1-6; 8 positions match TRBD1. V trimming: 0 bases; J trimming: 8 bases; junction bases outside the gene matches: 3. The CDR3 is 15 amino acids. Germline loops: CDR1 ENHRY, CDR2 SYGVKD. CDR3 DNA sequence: TGTGCCATCAGTGAGTCCGGACAGGGCGATTCACCCCTCCACTTT. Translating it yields CAISESGQGDSPLHF.

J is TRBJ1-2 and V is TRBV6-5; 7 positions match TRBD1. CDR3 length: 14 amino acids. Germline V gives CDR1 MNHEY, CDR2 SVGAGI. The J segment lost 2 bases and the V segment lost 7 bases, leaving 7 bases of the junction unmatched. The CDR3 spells CASKFPGQNYGYTF. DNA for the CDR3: TGTGCCAGCAAATTCCCGGGACAGAACTATGGCTACACCTTC.

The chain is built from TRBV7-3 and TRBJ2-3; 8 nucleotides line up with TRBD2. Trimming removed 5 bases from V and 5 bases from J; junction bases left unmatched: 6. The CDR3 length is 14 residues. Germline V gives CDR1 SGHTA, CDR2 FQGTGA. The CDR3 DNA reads TGTGCCAGCAGCCTCGGGGGGGCCTTAGATACGCAGTATTTT. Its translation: CASSLGGALDTQYF. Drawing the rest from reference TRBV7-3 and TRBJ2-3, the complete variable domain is GAGVSQTPSNKVTEKGKYVELRCDPISGHTALYWYRQSLGQGPEFLIYFQGTGAADDSGLPNDRFFAVRPEGSVSTLKIQRTERGDSAVYLCASSLGGALDTQYFGPGTRLTVL.

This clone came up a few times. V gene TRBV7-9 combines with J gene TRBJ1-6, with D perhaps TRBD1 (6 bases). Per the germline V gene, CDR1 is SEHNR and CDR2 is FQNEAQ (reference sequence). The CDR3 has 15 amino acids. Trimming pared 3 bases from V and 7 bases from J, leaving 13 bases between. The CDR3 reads CASSFKGGDNSPLHF. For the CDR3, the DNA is TGTGCCAGCAGCTTCAAGGGGGGGGACAATTCACCCCTCCACTTT.

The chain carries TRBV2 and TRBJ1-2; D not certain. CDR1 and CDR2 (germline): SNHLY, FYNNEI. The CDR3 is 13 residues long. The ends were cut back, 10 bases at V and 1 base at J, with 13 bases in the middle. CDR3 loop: CATEPGSNYGYTF. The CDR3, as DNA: TGTGCCACAGAACCGGGAAGTAACTATGGCTACACCTTC.